These T cell receptor beta chains were read from a single sample in a study of blood T cell repertoires in COVID-19. The assay was immunoSEQ multiplex PCR, and TCRdb's table has in-frame clones only and misses some. The top ten hold approximately 2.5% of the sample, which has 300,000 to 400,000 clones, roughly 86% seen once. Material: peripheral blood. These receptors were taken from a woman aged 55-70 years with COVID-19, enrolled during active disease. Each CDR3 is given with its conserved first and last residue. A D gene is named only where the DNA matches it firmly. Expanded clones get a size class; other rows say once, few or many, or leave the size out.

clone_size d_call j_call v_call cdr3_aa cdr3_nt
NA NA TRBJ2-7 TRBV6-5 CASISGLSYEQYF TGTGCCAGCATAAGTGGACTCTCCTACGAGCAGTACTTC
NA TRBD1 TRBJ1-3 TRBV3-1/TRBV3-2 CASRPTGARGNTIYF TGTGCCAGCAGACCCACAGGGGCCAGAGGAAACACCATATATTTT
NA TRBD1 TRBJ2-5 TRBV5-1 CASSWGQGASRETQYF TGCGCCAGCAGCTGGGGGCAGGGGGCTAGTCGAGAGACCCAGTACTTC
NA NA TRBJ1-5 TRBV5-8 CASSFESEAHQPQHF TGTGCCAGCAGCTTCGAGTCTGAGGCCCATCAGCCCCAGCATTTT
few NA TRBJ1-3 TRBV9 CASSYRESHSGNTIYF TGTGCCAGCAGCTACCGCGAGTCTCACTCTGGAAACACCATATATTTT
NA TRBD1 TRBJ1-5 TRBV7-2 CASSSFGTADSNQPQHF TGTGCCAGCAGCTCCTTCGGGACAGCAGATAGCAATCAGCCCCAGCATTTT
NA NA TRBJ2-5 TRBV19 CASRRRGNQETQYF TGTGCCAGTCGTAGGAGGGGCAACCAAGAGACCCAGTACTTC
NA NA TRBJ1-5 TRBV19 CASTPRSGDQPQHF TGTGCCAGTACCCCCCGGTCGGGGGATCAGCCCCAGCATTTT
NA TRBD1 TRBJ1-2 TRBV5-4 CASSGTTGGGYTF TGTGCCAGCAGCGGAACGACAGGGGGAGGCTACACCTTC
NA NA TRBJ2-2 TRBV6-1 CASSDPPTPPGELFF TGTGCCAGCAGTGATCCGCCTACCCCCCCCGGGGAGCTGTTTTTT
once NA TRBJ2-1 TRBV6-6 CASSPVQGTYNEQFF TGTGCCAGCAGCCCGGTGCAGGGGACCTACAATGAGCAGTTCTTC
many TRBD1 TRBJ1-1 TRBV9 CASSFRQGAQTEAFF TGTGCCAGCAGCTTCCGACAGGGGGCGCAAACTGAAGCTTTCTTT
NA NA TRBJ2-7 TRBV15 CATSREIQGVYEQYF TGTGCCACCAGCAGAGAAATACAGGGTGTGTACGAGCAGTACTTC
NA TRBD2 TRBJ2-1 TRBV28 CASSLGTSVSIQFF TGTGCCAGCAGTTTAGGGACTAGCGTATCCATCCAGTTCTTC
few NA TRBJ1-1 TRBV12-5 CASGIFDTEAFF TGTGCTAGTGGTATCTTTGACACTGAAGCTTTCTTT
NA TRBD1 TRBJ1-2 TRBV28 CASSLRQGNFYGYTF TGTGCCAGCAGTCTAAGACAGGGTAACTTCTATGGCTACACCTTC
NA NA TRBJ2-7 TRBV28 CASSSPGSEQYF TGTGCCAGCAGTTCCCCCGGGAGCGAGCAGTACTTC
NA TRBD2 TRBJ2-1 TRBV2 CASMRTSSNEQFF TGTGCCAGCATGCGGACTAGTAGCAATGAGCAGTTCTTC
NA TRBD1 TRBJ1-6 TRBV6-6 CASSRGTARLDNSPLHF TGTGCCAGCAGTCGTGGGACAGCGCGGTTGGATAATTCACCCCTCCACTTT
NA NA TRBJ1-2 TRBV6-6 CASSLTGQGGYTF TGTGCCAGCAGCCTTACAGGCCAAGGTGGCTACACCTTC
NA NA TRBJ1-1 TRBV4-2 CASTKGEGPSTEAFF TGTGCCAGCACCAAAGGGGAGGGCCCGTCCACTGAAGCTTTCTTT
NA NA TRBJ1-1 TRBV7-8 CASSLGQAKNTEAFF TGTGCCAGCAGCTTAGGGCAGGCCAAGAACACTGAAGCTTTCTTT
NA NA TRBJ1-5 TRBV6-7 CASKTKGQGGNQPQHF TGTGCCAGTAAAACCAAGGGGCAGGGTGGCAATCAGCCCCAGCATTTT
NA NA TRBJ2-7 TRBV19 CASSPGNPYEQYF TGTGCCAGTAGCCCGGGAAACCCTTACGAGCAGTACTTC
NA NA TRBJ1-1 TRBV10-3 CAISGTVNTEAFF TGTGCCATCAGTGGGACAGTAAACACTGAAGCTTTCTTT
once NA TRBJ1-2 TRBV7-9 CASSLGSVGYTF TGTGCCAGCAGCTTAGGTTCGGTTGGCTACACCTTC
NA NA TRBJ1-2 TRBV12-3/TRBV12-4 CASSTNTYYGYTF TGTGCCAGCAGCACGAATACTTACTATGGCTACACCTTC
few NA TRBJ1-1 TRBV5-1 CASSLFGENTEAFF TGCGCCAGCAGCTTGTTCGGAGAGAACACTGAAGCTTTCTTT
NA NA TRBJ1-1 TRBV3-1/TRBV3-2 CASSRYGGGGTEAFF TGTGCCAGCAGCCGATACGGAGGGGGGGGCACTGAAGCTTTCTTT
NA TRBD1 TRBJ2-7 TRBV12-3/TRBV12-4 CASSTQGDEQYF TGTGCCAGCAGCACTCAGGGGGACGAGCAGTACTTC
NA NA TRBJ1-2 TRBV20-1 CSAHQGYGYTF TGCAGTGCCCATCAGGGCTATGGCTACACCTTC
NA TRBD2 TRBJ2-1 TRBV3-1/TRBV3-2 CASTQLAGYNEQFF TGTGCCAGCACTCAACTAGCGGGGTACAATGAGCAGTTCTTC
NA TRBD1 TRBJ2-5 TRBV5-4 CASSRRDRARETQYF TGTGCCAGCAGCCGCCGGGACAGGGCACGCGAGACCCAGTACTTC
NA TRBD1 TRBJ1-2 TRBV11-3 CASSLCLLGQQMVDGYTF TGTGCCAGCAGCTTATGTCTATTGGGACAGCAAATGGTGGATGGCTACACCTTC
NA NA TRBJ1-1 TRBV18 CASSGGQGGNTEAFF TGTGCCAGCTCAGGCGGGCAGGGAGGGAACACTGAAGCTTTCTTT
NA TRBD1 TRBJ1-4 TRBV14 CASSPPPQGRNEKLFF TGTGCCAGCAGCCCTCCACCACAGGGGAGGAATGAAAAACTGTTTTTT
NA TRBD2 TRBJ2-1 TRBV7-9 CASSLRAGGHHEQFF TGTGCCAGCAGCTTGAGAGCGGGGGGGCATCATGAGCAGTTCTTC
NA TRBD1 TRBJ1-2 TRBV10-2 CASSESRGPYGYTF TGCGCCAGCAGTGAGTCAAGGGGGCCATATGGCTACACCTTC
NA NA TRBJ1-2 TRBV5-4 CASSSRDYGYTF TGTGCCAGCAGCTCCCGCGACTATGGCTACACCTTC
once NA TRBJ2-5 TRBV9 CASSGAGAGETQYF TGTGCCAGCAGCGGGGCTGGGGCCGGGGAGACCCAGTACTTC
NA TRBD1 TRBJ2-7 TRBV18 CASSPPRGTALSYEQYF TGTGCCAGCTCACCACCGAGAGGGACAGCCCTCTCCTACGAGCAGTACTTC
NA TRBD1 TRBJ2-2 TRBV19 CASRQGGSGELFF TGTGCCAGTCGACAGGGCGGGTCCGGGGAGCTGTTTTTT
NA NA TRBJ1-1 TRBV7-9 CASSLRGRNTEAFF TGTGCCAGCAGCTTAAGGGGGAGGAACACTGAAGCTTTCTTT
few TRBD1 TRBJ1-3 TRBV18 CASSPIGDRSSGNTIYF TGTGCCAGCTCACCGATTGGGGACAGGAGCTCTGGAAACACCATATATTTT
NA NA TRBJ1-1 TRBV5-4 CASSLALNTEAFF TGTGCCAGCAGCTTGGCACTTAACACTGAAGCTTTCTTT
once TRBD1 TRBJ1-2 TRBV6-5 CASSYSTTGNGYTF TGTGCCAGCAGTTACTCGACGACAGGGAATGGCTACACCTTC
NA TRBD2 TRBJ2-3 TRBV29-1 CSVGGLAGEQYF TGCAGCGTTGGAGGACTAGCGGGGGAGCAGTATTTT
NA NA TRBJ2-3 TRBV6-5 CASSPRSRDTQYF TGTGCCAGCAGCCCCCGGTCTCGAGATACGCAGTATTTT
NA TRBD1 TRBJ1-1 TRBV5-1 CASTVEVTGDTEAFF TGCGCCAGCACCGTGGAGGTGACAGGGGACACTGAAGCTTTCTTT
NA NA TRBJ2-7 TRBV30 CAWSTIPDSRYEQYF TGTGCCTGGAGTACTATCCCTGACAGTCGCTACGAGCAGTACTTC
NA TRBD1 TRBJ2-5 TRBV6-5 CASSTFRQGRETQYF TGTGCCAGCAGTACATTTCGACAGGGCAGAGAGACCCAGTACTTC
NA TRBD2 TRBJ2-1 TRBV11-3 CASSPSGAEQFF TGTGCCAGCAGCCCCAGCGGGGCCGAGCAGTTCTTC
NA TRBD2 TRBJ2-6 TRBV3-1/TRBV3-2 CASSPPLGASGGFRLSGANVLTF TGTGCCAGCAGCCCCCCCCTCGGGGCTAGCGGGGGGTTCCGCCTATCTGGGGCCAACGTCCTGACTTTC
NA TRBD1 TRBJ1-1 TRBV18 CASSPRQGNTEAFF TGTGCCAGCTCACCTAGACAGGGGAACACTGAAGCTTTCTTT
once NA TRBJ1-1 TRBV5-5 CASSRGDTEAFF TGTGCCAGCAGCCGGGGGGACACTGAAGCTTTCTTT
NA NA TRBJ2-7 TRBV5-4 CASSPGGAGGVTYEQYF TGTGCCAGCAGCCCCGGGGGGGCAGGGGGAGTCACTTACGAGCAGTACTTC
NA TRBD2 TRBJ2-3 TRBV3-1/TRBV3-2 CASSPRGLRQTDTQYF TGTGCCAGCAGCCCGCGGGGGTTACGGCAAACAGATACGCAGTATTTT
NA NA TRBJ1-1 TRBV18 CASSPLSGTVNTEAFF TGTGCCAGCTCACCCCTTTCCGGGACTGTGAACACTGAAGCTTTCTTT
NA NA TRBJ2-1 TRBV9 CASSVVSGQGRFGEQFF TGTGCCAGCAGCGTAGTAAGTGGGCAGGGGCGATTCGGTGAGCAGTTCTTC
NA NA TRBJ2-7 TRBV11-1 CASSPEEYYEQYF TGTGCCAGCAGCCCAGAGGAGTATTACGAGCAGTACTTC